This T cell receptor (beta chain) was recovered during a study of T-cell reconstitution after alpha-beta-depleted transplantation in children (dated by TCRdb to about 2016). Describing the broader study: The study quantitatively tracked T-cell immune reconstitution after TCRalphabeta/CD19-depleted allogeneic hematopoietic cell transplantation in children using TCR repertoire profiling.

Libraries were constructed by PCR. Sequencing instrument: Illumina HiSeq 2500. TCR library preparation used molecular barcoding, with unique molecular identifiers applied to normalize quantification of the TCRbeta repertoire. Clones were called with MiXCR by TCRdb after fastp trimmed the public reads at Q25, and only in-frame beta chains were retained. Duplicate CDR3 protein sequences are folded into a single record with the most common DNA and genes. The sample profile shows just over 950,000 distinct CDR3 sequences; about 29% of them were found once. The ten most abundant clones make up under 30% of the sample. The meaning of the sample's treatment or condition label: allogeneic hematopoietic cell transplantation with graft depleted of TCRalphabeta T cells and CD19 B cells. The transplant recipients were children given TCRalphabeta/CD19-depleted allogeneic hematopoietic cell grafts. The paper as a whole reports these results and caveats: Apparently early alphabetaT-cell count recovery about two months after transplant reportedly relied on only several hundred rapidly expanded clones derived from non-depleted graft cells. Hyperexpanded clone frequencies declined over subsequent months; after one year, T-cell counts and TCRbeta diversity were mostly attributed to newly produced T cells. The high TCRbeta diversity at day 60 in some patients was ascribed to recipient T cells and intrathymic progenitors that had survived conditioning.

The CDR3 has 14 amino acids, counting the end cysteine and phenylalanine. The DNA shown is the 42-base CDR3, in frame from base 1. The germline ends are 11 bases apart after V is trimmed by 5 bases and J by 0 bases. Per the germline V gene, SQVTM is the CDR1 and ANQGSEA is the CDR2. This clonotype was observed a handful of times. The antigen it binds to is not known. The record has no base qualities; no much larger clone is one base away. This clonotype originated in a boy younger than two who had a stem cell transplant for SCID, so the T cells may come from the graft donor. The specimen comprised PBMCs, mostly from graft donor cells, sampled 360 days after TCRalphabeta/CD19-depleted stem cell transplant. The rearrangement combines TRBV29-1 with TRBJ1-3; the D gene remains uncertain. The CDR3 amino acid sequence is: CSVTREGSGNTIYF. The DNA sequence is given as TGCAGCGTTACCCGTGAAGGCTCTGGAAACACCATATATTTT.